One and the same sample provided the 15 T cell receptor beta chains below, sequenced in a study of T cell repertoires in cytomegalovirus infection. One entry per CDR3 protein, called by TCRdb with MiXCR from the reads. The data show a few hundred thousand distinct CDR3 sequences, 15% to 20% seen once. Source material: PBMCs. The receptors shown here come from a human donor in good health (CMV status not recorded). Some clones in this sample may be carry-over from other donors' samples.

The rearrangement links TRBV7-2 to TRBJ2-3; the D gene is possibly TRBD2 (6 bases). CDR3 length: 14 amino acids. Between the trimmed V and J ends, which lost 5 bases and 8 bases, there was a span of 17 bases. Germline lookup yields CDR1 SGHTA and CDR2 FQGNSA. The CDR3 region is CASSASAWTTTQYF. The DNA for the CDR3 is TGTGCCAGCAGCGCTTCTGCTTGGACTACTACGCAGTATTTT. The variable domain in full, completed from reference TRBV7-2 and TRBJ2-3, reads GAGVSQSPSNKVTEKGKDVELRCDPISGHTALYWYRQSLGQGLEFLIYFQGNSAPDKSGLPSDRFSAERTGGSVSTLTIQRTQQEDSAVYLCASSASAWTTTQYFGPGTRLTVL.

The chain combines TRBV11-2 with TRBJ2-7, with 8 bases matching TRBD2. This CDR3 contains 14 residues. Germline trimming cut 10 bases from V and 2 bases from J; bases unmatched to any gene: 10. Germline V gene sequence: CDR1 SGHAT, CDR2 FQNNGV. This CDR3 is CATSRTSHPYEQYF. The CDR3 nucleotides are TGTGCCACTTCTCGGACTAGCCACCCCTACGAGCAGTACTTC.

This clonotype was counted many times. The chain employs TRBV12-3 or TRBV12-4 and TRBJ2-7; 10 bases are shared with TRBD2. This CDR3 is built from 15 residues. The V gene end was trimmed by 3 bases and the J gene end by 5 bases; junction bases not matched to a gene: 7. This CDR3 reads CASSFSSAGGNEQYF. The CDR3 DNA sequence: TGTGCCAGCAGTTTTTCGTCAGCGGGAGGGAACGAGCAGTACTTC.

There are many counts of this clonotype. J is TRBJ1-1 and V is TRBV7-9; D gene unclear. Germline V CDR1 and CDR2: SEHNR, FQNEAQ (reference sequence). This CDR3 region has 13 residues. V was cut by 1 base and J by 2 bases, with 5 bases left in between. The CDR3 region has the DNA TGTGCCAGCAGCTTAGAATCAAACACTGAAGCTTTCTTT. This gives the protein CASSLESNTEAFF.

This sequence joins TRBV29-1 and TRBJ2-3; maybe TRBD2 (6 bases). Trimming pared 5 bases from V and 3 bases from J, leaving 12 bases between. This CDR3 has 13 residues. CDR1 is SQVTM and CDR2 is ANQGSEA in the germline V gene. DNA for the CDR3: TGCAGCGTTATGATAAGCGGGACAGATACGCAGTATTTT. Its translation is CSVMISGTDTQYF.

This clonotype was recorded many times. The rearrangement links TRBV7-9 to TRBJ2-2; D uncertain. Deletions cut 8 bases from V and 6 bases from J, with 16 bases between. The CDR3 is made up of 14 amino acids. Germline values: CDR1 SEHNR, CDR2 FQNEAQ (reference sequence). The DNA for the CDR3 is TGTGCCAGCGCACTCAATCTCTTAGCCGGGGAGCTGTTTTTT. It encodes CASALNLLAGELFF.

This clonotype was picked up a small number of times. The chain couples TRBV7-2 to TRBJ2-2; D remains ambiguous. The germline CDR1 and CDR2 sequences are SGHTA and FQGNSA. V lost 4 bases, J lost 3 bases, and 9 bases lay in between. This CDR3 has 14 amino acids. The CDR3 DNA sequence: TGTGCCAGCAGCTGGTACTTAGACACCGGGGAGCTGTTTTTT. Protein: CASSWYLDTGELFF.

This clonotype was seen only a few times. The rearrangement uses TRBV4-2 and TRBJ2-1, with D possibly being TRBD2 (6 bases). This CDR3 is built from 13 residues. V dropped 0 bases and J dropped 7 bases, with 7 bases sitting between them. Germline V gene lookup returns CDR1 LGHNA and CDR2 YNFKEQ. The CDR3 DNA follows: TGTGCCAGCAGCCAAGAAGGGAGGAATGAGCAGTTCTTC. Protein sequence: CASSQEGRNEQFF.

A remark on this clonotype: A read error may explain this, as a much larger clone is one base away. This chain links TRBV28 with TRBJ1-6, with 8 bases that match TRBD1. The CDR3 sequence is 18 residues long. Germline CDR1 and CDR2: MDHEN and SYDVKM. The CDR3 loop is CASSPLDQGTGFNAPLHF. DNA of the CDR3: TGTGCCAGCAGCCCCCTGGATCAAGGGACAGGCTTTAATGCACCCCTCCACTTT.

Ten or more counts support this clonotype. V usage is TRBV7-2 and J usage is TRBJ1-6; D remains unclear. CDR3 size: 13 residues. The V gene's germline CDR1 is SGHTA and CDR2 FQGNSA. V dropped 6 bases and J dropped 3 bases, with 6 bases sitting between them. The CDR3 spells CASSPGYNSPLHF. The DNA for the CDR3 is TGTGCCAGCAGTCCCGGCTATAATTCACCCCTCCACTTT.

This clonotype has just a few counts. V usage is TRBV6-5 and J usage is TRBJ1-6, with TRBD1 identical over 7 bases. V lost 5 bases to trimming and J lost 7 bases; unmatched junction nucleotides: 8. The CDR3 loop spans 15 amino acids. Germline V gene data show CDR1 as MNHEY and CDR2 as SVGAGI. CDR3: CASSRYRGGNSPLHF. Here the CDR3 DNA reads TGTGCCAGCAGTCGTTACAGGGGAGGGAATTCACCCCTCCACTTT.

The CDR3 sequence is CAISESTSGGQETQYF. CDR3 DNA sequence: TGTGCCATCAGTGAGTCCACTAGCGGGGGACAAGAGACCCAGTACTTC. J is TRBJ2-5 and V is TRBV10-3, with 11 positions matching TRBD2. Trimming cost V 0 bases and J 2 bases; bases outside gene matches: 2. Germline V gives CDR1 ENHRY, CDR2 SYGVKD. The CDR3 runs to 16 residues.

This clonotype has at least ten counts. The chain recombines TRBV7-9 with TRBJ1-1; the D is unclear. Trimming stripped 3 bases from V and 4 bases from J, with 12 bases between. The CDR3 is 14 residues long. Germline V gene lookup returns CDR1 SEHNR and CDR2 FQNEAQ (reference sequence). This CDR3 reads CASSFKGSGTEAFF. The CDR3 nucleotides are TGTGCCAGCAGCTTTAAGGGATCGGGCACTGAAGCTTTCTTT.

This rearrangement joins TRBV5-1 to TRBJ1-1, with 7 nucleotides matching TRBD1. The CDR3 is made up of 15 amino acids. Germline V CDR1 and CDR2: SGHRS, YFSETQ. V gave up 4 bases and J gave up 0 bases; unmatched junction bases: 6. The CDR3 spells CASSTSGTVNTEAFF. In DNA form, the CDR3 reads TGCGCCAGCAGCACCTCCGGGACAGTGAACACTGAAGCTTTCTTT.

This clonotype was seen more than once but under ten times. This sequence joins TRBV5-5 and TRBJ2-1; 8 bases agree with TRBD1. The ends lost 6 bases at V and 1 base at J; junction bases unmatched: 9. This CDR3 is built from 16 residues. Germline V CDR1 and CDR2: SGHKS, YYEKEE (reference sequence). CDR3 sequence: CASTRAGQVSYNEQFF. CDR3 bases: TGTGCCAGCACCCGGGCGGGACAGGTTTCCTACAATGAGCAGTTCTTC. The whole variable domain, filled in from reference TRBV5-5 and TRBJ2-1, reads DAGVTQSPTHLIKTRGQQVTLRCSPISGHKSVSWYQQVLGQGPQFIFQYYEKEERGRGNFPDRFSARQFPNYSSELNVNALLLGDSALYLCASTRAGQVSYNEQFFGPGTRLTVL.